A selection of T cell receptor beta chains follows, all from one sample in a study of T cell responses to AZD1222 COVID-19 vaccine. The method was immunoSEQ multiplex PCR; TCRdb's version includes in-frame clones alone and lacks a portion of them. The sample shows approximately 110,000 clones, nearly 90% of them seen only once. The starting material was peripheral blood, obtained 28 days after the second AZD1222 dose. The receptors here all came from an adult who received the AZD1222 COVID-19 vaccine. Each CDR3 is given with its conserved first and last residue. D genes are given only for firm matches.

V,length,J,D,DNA,CDR3
TRBV19,14,TRBJ1-2,-,TGTGCGTCACCAGGTGTCGCACCGCACTATGGCTACACCTTC,CASPGVAPHYGYTF
TRBV12-3/TRBV12-4,13,TRBJ1-2,-,TGTGCCAGCAGCCTGGGACCCGAGGGTGGCTACACCTTC,CASSLGPEGGYTF
TRBV10-2,18,TRBJ1-3,-,TGCGCCAGCAGAGGAGCGGGTACCGGGATTTCCTCTGGAAACACCATATATTTT,CASRGAGTGISSGNTIYF
TRBV3-1/TRBV3-2,16,TRBJ2-5,-,TGTGCCAGCAGCCAGGAACCAATAGCCCAACAAGAGACCCAGTACTTC,CASSQEPIAQQETQYF
TRBV11-2,17,TRBJ1-6,-,TGTGCCAGCAGCTCGCAGCGCACAGTGACCTATAATTCACCCCTCCACTTT,CASSSQRTVTYNSPLHF
TRBV18,15,TRBJ1-1,-,TGTGCCAGCTCACCACCAGGGGGATTTTACACTGAAGCTTTCTTT,CASSPPGGFYTEAFF
TRBV5-4,13,TRBJ1-6,-,TGTGCCAGCAGCTTGGCCGGGGCGGAACCCCTCCACTTT,CASSLAGAEPLHF
TRBV13,14,TRBJ2-7,-,TGTGCCAGCAGCTTAGTTGGACAGTCCTACGAGCAGTACTTC,CASSLVGQSYEQYF
TRBV12-5,15,TRBJ2-3,TRBD1,TGTGCTAGTGGTAGCTCCAGGGGGCCCGTGTATACGCAGTATTTT,CASGSSRGPVYTQYF
TRBV19,14,TRBJ2-2,TRBD1,TGTGCCGTAGGACAGGGGGCATTCAACGGGGAGCTGTTTTTT,CAVGQGAFNGELFF